Below, one T cell receptor beta chain is given with its context. V gave up 1 base and J gave up 1 base; unmatched junction bases: 4. The CDR3 is made up of 16 amino acids. Germline V lookup: CDR1 LGHNA, CDR2 YSLEER. Study processing details: Counts of nucleated cells, estimated from reference gene primer amplification, were obtained. Assay used: immunoSEQ multiplex PCR; TCRdb lists only in-frame clones, some missing. The D gene and trimming were derived from the DNA, and the V and J assignments and clone size from that table. The repertoire holds roughly 120,000 clones, with roughly 85% as singletons. This record belongs to a study of blood T cell repertoires in COVID-19. Study in general: Spain, Italy and the United States supplied samples that represented acute and convalescent COVID-19.

The receptor was isolated from a man in his forties with acute or convalescent COVID-19. Sequencing was done on a sample of peripheral blood. J is TRBJ1-1 and V is TRBV4-3; 9 bases are a match to TRBD1. CDR3 nucleotide sequence: TGCGCCAGCAGCCAAGGTCAGGGACAGGGGAACACTGAAGCTTTCTTT. The encoded protein is CASSQGQGQGNTEAFF.